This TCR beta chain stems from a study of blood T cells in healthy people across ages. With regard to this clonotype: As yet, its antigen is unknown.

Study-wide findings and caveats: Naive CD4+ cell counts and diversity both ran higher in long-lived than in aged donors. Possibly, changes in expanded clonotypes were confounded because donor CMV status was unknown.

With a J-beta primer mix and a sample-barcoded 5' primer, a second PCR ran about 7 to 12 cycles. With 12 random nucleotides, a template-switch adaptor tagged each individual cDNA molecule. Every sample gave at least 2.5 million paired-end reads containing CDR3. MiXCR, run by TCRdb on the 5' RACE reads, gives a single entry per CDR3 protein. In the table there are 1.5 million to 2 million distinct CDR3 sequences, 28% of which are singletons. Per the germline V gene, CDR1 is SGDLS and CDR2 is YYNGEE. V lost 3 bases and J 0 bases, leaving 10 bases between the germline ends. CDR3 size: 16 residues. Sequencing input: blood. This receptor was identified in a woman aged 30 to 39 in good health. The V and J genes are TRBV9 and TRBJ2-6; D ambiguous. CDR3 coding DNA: TGTGCCAGCAGCGAGTGGGTGCGCTCTGGGGCCAACGTCCTGACTTTC. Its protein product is CASSEWVRSGANVLTF.